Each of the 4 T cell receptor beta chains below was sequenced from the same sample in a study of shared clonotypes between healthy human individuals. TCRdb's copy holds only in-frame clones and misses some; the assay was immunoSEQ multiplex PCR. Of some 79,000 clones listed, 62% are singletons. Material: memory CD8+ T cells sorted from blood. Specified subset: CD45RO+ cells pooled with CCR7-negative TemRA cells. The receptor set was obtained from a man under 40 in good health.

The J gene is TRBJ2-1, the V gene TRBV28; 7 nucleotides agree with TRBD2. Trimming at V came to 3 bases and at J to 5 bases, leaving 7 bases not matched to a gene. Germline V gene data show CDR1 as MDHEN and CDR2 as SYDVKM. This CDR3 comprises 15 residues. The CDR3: CASSFVRDYNNEQFF. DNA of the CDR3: TGTGCCAGCAGTTTTGTTCGGGACTACAACAATGAGCAGTTCTTC. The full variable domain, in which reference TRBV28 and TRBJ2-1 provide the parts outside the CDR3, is DVKVTQSSRYLVKRTGEKVFLECVQDMDHENMFWYRQDPGLGLRLIYFSYDVKMKEKGDIPEGYSVSREKKERFSLILESASTNQTSMYLCASSFVRDYNNEQFFGPGTRLTVL.

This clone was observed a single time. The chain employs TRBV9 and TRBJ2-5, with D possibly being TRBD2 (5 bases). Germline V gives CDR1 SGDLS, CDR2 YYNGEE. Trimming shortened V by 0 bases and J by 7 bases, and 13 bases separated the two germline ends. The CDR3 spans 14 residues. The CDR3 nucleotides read TGTGCCAGCAGCGTAGTGCCGGGAAAAGGGACCCAGTACTTC. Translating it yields CASSVVPGKGTQYF.

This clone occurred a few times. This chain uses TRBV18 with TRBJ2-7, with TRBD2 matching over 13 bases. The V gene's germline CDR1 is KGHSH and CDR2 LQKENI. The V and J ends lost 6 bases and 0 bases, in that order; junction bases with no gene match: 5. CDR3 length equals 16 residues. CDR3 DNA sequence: TGTGCCAGCTCTCCAAGGACTAGCGGGAGCTCCTACGAGCAGTACTTC. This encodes CASSPRTSGSSYEQYF. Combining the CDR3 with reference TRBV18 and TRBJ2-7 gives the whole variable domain NAGVMQNPRHLVRRRGQEARLRCSPMKGHSHVYWYRQLPEEGLKFMVYLQKENIIDESGMPKERFSAEFPKEGPSILRIQQVVRGDSAAYFCASSPRTSGSSYEQYFGPGTRLTVT.

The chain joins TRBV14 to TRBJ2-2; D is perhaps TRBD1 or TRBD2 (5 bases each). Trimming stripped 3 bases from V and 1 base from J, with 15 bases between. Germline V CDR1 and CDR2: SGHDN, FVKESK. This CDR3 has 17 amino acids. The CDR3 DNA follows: TGTGCCAGCAGCCATCCGCCGGGACGGCAGAACACCGGGGAGCTGTTTTTT. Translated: CASSHPPGRQNTGELFF.